The 13 T cell receptor beta chains reported below all come from one sample, sequenced in a study of post-analysis software for immune sequencing data. No antigen has been assigned to these receptors. Unique-molecular-identifier-tagged TCR beta cDNA libraries were used. MiXCR was run by TCRdb on the PCR reads, yielding one entry per CDR3 protein. In the table there are a few hundred thousand distinct CDR3 sequences, roughly 45% of which are singletons. Regarding the study as a whole: A few TRBV segments (TRBV5-6, TRBV5-1 and TRBV20-1 among them) occurred more frequently in patients than in controls.

Source material: blood. The receptors shown here come from a girl under 18 with multiple sclerosis.

The rearrangement uses TRBV28 and TRBJ2-3, with TRBD2 matching 10 bases. V dropped 4 bases and J dropped 8; count of bases not matched to a gene: 12. The CDR3 spans 16 residues. Germline values: CDR1 MDHEN, CDR2 SYDVKM. The CDR3 spells CASSSDREEREGTQYF. CDR3 bases: TGTGCCAGCAGTTCTGACAGGGAGGAGCGGGAGGGTACGCAGTATTTT.

V is TRBV3-1 and J is TRBJ2-4; D ambiguous. The V end was cut by 0 bases, the J end by 0 bases, with 3 bases between. The CDR3 spans 14 residues. The germline CDR1 and CDR2 sequences are LGHDT and YNNKEL (reference sequence). The CDR3 region is CASSQEAAKNIQYF. Written as DNA, the CDR3 is TGTGCCAGCAGCCAAGAAGCAGCCAAAAACATTCAGTACTTC.

The chain links TRBV28 to TRBJ2-7, with a tentative D call TRBD2 (6 bases). The CDR3 has 15 amino acids. The V end lost 5 bases, the J end lost 5 bases, and 19 bases lay between the germline ends. Germline V gives CDR1 MDHEN, CDR2 SYDVKM. DNA of the CDR3: TGTGCCAGCAGTCCCGTACTTAGGCGGGACGACGAGCAGTACTTC. As protein: CASSPVLRRDDEQYF.

The J gene is TRBJ2-3, the V gene TRBV5-1, with a tentative D call TRBD2 (6 bases). The CDR3 sequence is 15 residues long. Germline V gives CDR1 SGHRS, CDR2 YFSETQ. Trimming left V 1 base short and J 5 bases short, with 14 bases between. The CDR3 reads CASSLTGLAEDTQYF. CDR3 bases: TGCGCCAGCAGCTTGACAGGATTAGCGGAAGATACGCAGTATTTT.

This clonotype has a handful of counts. The chain recombines TRBV7-9 with TRBJ1-2, with 8 bases fitting TRBD1. Germline loops: CDR1 SEHNR, CDR2 FQNEAQ (reference sequence). J lost 5 bases, V lost 5 bases, and 13 bases had no gene match. This CDR3 region has 16 residues. The CDR3 DNA reads as TGTGCCAGCAGCCCTGACTCGACAGGGGAAATTTATGGCTACACCTTC. It is translated as CASSPDSTGEIYGYTF.

Details on this clonotype: An end of the junction differs from the germline gene, which may be a read error. The DNA for the CDR3 is TGTGCCGGCAGTTACCTGGAGTCCCCCTCCTACGAGCAGTACTTC. The encoded protein is CAGSYLESPSYEQYF. The rearrangement joins TRBV6-2 or TRBV6-3 to TRBJ2-7, with D uncertain. The CDR3 consists of 15 residues. Per the germline V gene, CDR1 is MNHEY and CDR2 is SVGEGT.

This clonotype came up a few times. The V gene is TRBV29-1, the J gene TRBJ2-1; tentatively, D is TRBD2 (7 bases). Germline V gene data show CDR1 as SQVTM and CDR2 as ANQGSEA. V was trimmed by 3 bases and J by 4 bases, leaving 13 bases between them. CDR3 length equals 14 residues. The CDR3 DNA follows: TGCAGCGTTGATTCGGGGGGCCAGTACAATGAGCAGTTCTTC. As protein: CSVDSGGQYNEQFF.

This chain joins TRBV28 and TRBJ2-5; 10 bases are shared with TRBD2. From germline, CDR1 is MDHEN and CDR2 SYDVKM. The CDR3 spans 17 residues. J was trimmed by 1 base and V by 2 bases; bases with no gene match: 7. The CDR3 DNA reads as TGTGCCAGCAGTTTAGGGGCGACTAGCGGGTCCCAAGAGACCCAGTACTTC. This gives the protein CASSLGATSGSQETQYF.

On this clonotype: A clone one base away is much larger, so this may be a read error. This chain's CDR3 is CTSSDLAAGSYEQYF. The DNA for the CDR3 is TGTACCAGCAGTGATTTAGCCGCGGGCTCCTACGAGCAGTACTTC. The genes are TRBV12-3 or TRBV12-4 and TRBJ2-7; TRBD2 might be the D (5 bases). CDR3 length equals 15 residues.

The chain links TRBV29-1 to TRBJ2-1; the D gene could be TRBD1 or TRBD2 (5 bases each). CDR1 is SQVTM and CDR2 is ANQGSEA in the germline V gene. The V and J ends lost 1 base and 0 bases respectively, with 13 bases between them. The CDR3 loop spans 16 amino acids. The CDR3 region has the DNA TGCAGCGTTGAAGGGGGACCGACTCTCTCCTACAATGAGCAGTTCTTC. Residues: CSVEGGPTLSYNEQFF.

The chain joins TRBV6-1 to TRBJ2-5; TRBD2 matches at 10 bases. The CDR3 length is 13 residues. Germline loops: CDR1 MNHNS, CDR2 SASEGT. V dropped 6 bases and J dropped 5; count of bases not matched to a gene: 3. The chain's CDR3 is CASRAGGTETQYF. The DNA for the CDR3 is TGTGCCAGCAGAGCGGGAGGGACGGAGACCCAGTACTTC.

The chain is built from TRBV5-1 and TRBJ1-1; no reliable D call. This CDR3 spans 13 amino acids. CDR1 SGHRS and CDR2 YFSETQ come from the germline V gene. Trimming took 0 bases from V and 7 from J, leaving 10 bases between them. Here the CDR3 reads CASSLETHGEAFF. In DNA, the CDR3 is TGCGCCAGCAGCTTGGAGACACATGGTGAAGCTTTCTTT.

The genes are TRBV6-4 and TRBJ2-2, with D perhaps matching TRBD1 (6 bases). The germline V gene has CDR1 MRHNA and CDR2 SNTAGT. V was cut by 7 bases and J by 2 bases, with 11 bases left in between. This CDR3 is 14 amino acids long. The CDR3 reads CASTGTPNTGELFF. The DNA of the CDR3 is TGTGCCAGCACCGGGACACCTAACACCGGGGAGCTGTTTTTT.